The present T cell receptor (beta chain) was sequenced within a study of PD-1 blockade in mismatch repair-deficient tumors (dated 2017 in TCRdb). Looking at the study overall: The trial enrolled under 90 consecutive patients with more than ten mismatch repair-deficient cancer types between 2013 and 2016, all previously treated and progressing. Tumor-associated T cell clones were tracked in the peripheral blood of patients responding to PD-1 blockade by deep sequencing of TCR CDR3 regions. What the authors observed across the whole study: Clones residing in the tumor, which were often undetectable in blood before treatment, expanded quickly after pembrolizumab and then contracted, generally before radiologic responses.

Deletion took 6 bases off V and 4 bases off J, with a span of 17 bases between the germline ends. Taken from cysteine to phenylalanine, the CDR3 has 15 residues. Left in the record is the CDR3 DNA by itself, 45 bases read in frame from the first base. CDR1 and CDR2, per the germline V gene (reference sequence), are MNHNY and SVGAGI. The library was prepared using the immunoSEQ multiplex PCR assay. Here the immuneACCESS table is served through TCRdb, limited to in-frame sequences with V and J called. Missing clones are a known gap in these copies; in checked studies unresolved V genes cover under half, and the rest lacks a known reason. Present in this sample are about 110,000 clones, more than 60% of which were seen just once. The ten largest clones represent 4.7% of the sample. Comments on this clone: It lacks a known antigen. One base away there is no much larger clone; base qualities are not given.

Mismatch repair deficiency was established in every enrolled patient by polymerase chain reaction or immunohistochemistry. TCR sequencing was performed for three patients who responded to pembrolizumab therapy. The phase II trial prospectively tested pembrolizumab PD-1 blockade in advanced mismatch repair-deficient cancers regardless of tissue of origin. Peripheral blood T cell samples were gathered serially, both before PD-1 blockade started and at multiple time points afterward. The timing of each blood sample was reported as weeks after the first dose of pembrolizumab. This receptor was taken from an adult with mismatch repair-deficient cancer. Source: peripheral blood, taken 60 weeks after starting pembrolizumab. The sequence is built from TRBV6-6 and TRBJ2-3, with the D gene not confidently named. The DNA sequence follows: TGTGCCAGCAGAGCCGGGCAGTCGGCGGCAGATACGCAGTATTTT. This translates into CASRAGQSAADTQYF.